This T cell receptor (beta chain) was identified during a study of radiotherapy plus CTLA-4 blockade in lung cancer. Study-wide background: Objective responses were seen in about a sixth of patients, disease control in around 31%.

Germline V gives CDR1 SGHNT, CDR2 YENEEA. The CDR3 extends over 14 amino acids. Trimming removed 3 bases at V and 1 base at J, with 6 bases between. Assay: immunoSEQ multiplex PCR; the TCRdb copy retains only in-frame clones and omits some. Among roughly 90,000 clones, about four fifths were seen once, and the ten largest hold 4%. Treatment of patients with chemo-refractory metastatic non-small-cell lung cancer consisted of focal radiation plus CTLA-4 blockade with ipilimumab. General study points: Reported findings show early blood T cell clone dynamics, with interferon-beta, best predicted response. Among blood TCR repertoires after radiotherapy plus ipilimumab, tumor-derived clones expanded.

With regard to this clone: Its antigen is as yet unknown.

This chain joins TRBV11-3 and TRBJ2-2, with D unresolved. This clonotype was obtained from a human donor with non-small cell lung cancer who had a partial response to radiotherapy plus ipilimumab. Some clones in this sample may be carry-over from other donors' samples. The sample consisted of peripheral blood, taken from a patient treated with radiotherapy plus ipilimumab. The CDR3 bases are TGTGCCAGCAGCTTGCTAGGGAACACCGGGGAGCTGTTTTTT. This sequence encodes CASSLLGNTGELFF.